This T cell receptor (beta chain) originates from a study of blood T cell repertoires in COVID-19. For the study at large: Both acute and convalescent COVID-19 samples were obtained from the United States, Italy and Spain. T cells, B-cell-depleted T cells, or PBMCs provided the cDNA or gDNA that served as material.

The Seattle patients joined while their infection was active and were tracked longitudinally afterward. This CDR3 is built from 15 residues. The junction had 6 bases not matched to a gene; V was cut back by 2 bases and J by 2 bases. In germline, CDR1 is SGHRS, CDR2 YFSETQ. In the original processing: Estimation of nucleated cell counts was performed using reference gene primer amplification. Measured with immunoSEQ multiplex PCR; TCRdb has only the in-frame clones, and not every one. The V and J calls and clone size were taken over from that table, and D and trimming were inferred from the DNA. The data hold under 450,000 clones, with roughly 90% observed a single time.

Sequencing was performed on peripheral blood. The V call is TRBV5-1, the J call TRBJ1-2; 7 bases are a match to TRBD1. The TCR comes from a woman aged 55-75 years with COVID-19, enrolled during active disease. CDR3 nucleotide sequence: TGCGCCAGCAGCTTCCGACAGGGAGAAAACTATGGCTACACCTTC. Amino acids: CASSFRQGENYGYTF.